The 9 T cell receptor beta chains presented below share a single source sample, sequenced in a study of patients with pleural tuberculosis. MiXCR was run by TCRdb on the reads, yielding one entry per CDR3 protein. The data show about 50,000 distinct CDR3 sequences, with 6% to 8% seen just once and roughly 16% held by the top ten. The receptor source for this set is a human donor with pleural tuberculosis.

There are many counts of this clonotype. The chain couples TRBV5-4 to TRBJ2-7; the D is unclear. The germline V and J ends were trimmed by 0 bases and 5 bases, with 6 bases remaining between them. Looked up from germline, CDR1 is SGHNT and CDR2 is YYREEE (reference sequence). This CDR3 has 12 amino acids. The CDR3: CASSLGDDEQYF. CDR3 sequence (DNA): TGTGCCAGCAGCTTGGGGGATGACGAGCAGTACTTC.

This clonotype has a handful of counts. This chain links TRBV11-1 with TRBJ2-7; 10 nucleotides align to TRBD1. The germline gives CDR1 SGHAT, CDR2 FQDESV (reference sequence). V was pared by 5 bases and J by 3 bases, with 4 bases of the junction left unmatched. This CDR3 contains 14 residues. Written as DNA, the CDR3 is TGTGCCAGCAGCCCGGGACAGGGGAACTACGAGCAGTACTTC. This gives the protein CASSPGQGNYEQYF. The whole variable domain, filled in from reference TRBV11-1 and TRBJ2-7, reads EAEVAQSPRYKITEKSQAVAFWCDPISGHATLYWYRQILGQGPELLVQFQDESVVDDSQLPKDRFSAERLKGVDSTLKIQPAELGDSAMYLCASSPGQGNYEQYFGPGTRLTVT.

This clonotype has more than one count but fewer than ten. This chain uses TRBV6-4 with TRBJ2-7, with 10 bases aligning to TRBD2. This CDR3 spans 16 amino acids. V was pared by 2 bases and J by 4 bases, with 8 bases of the junction left unmatched. Germline V gene lookup returns CDR1 MRHNA and CDR2 SNTAGT. The CDR3 DNA is TGTGCCAGCAGTGACCTGTCTAGCGGGAGTATATACGAGCAGTACTTC. Residues: CASSDLSSGSIYEQYF.

In this sample, this clonotype turned up many times. This CDR3 reads CASSYSASGSSSTDTQYF. CDR3 in DNA: TGTGCCAGCAGTTACTCGGCTAGCGGGAGTTCTAGCACAGATACGCAGTATTTT. The V gene is TRBV6-2 or TRBV6-3, the J gene TRBJ2-3, with 10 nucleotides matching TRBD2. There are 18 residues in the CDR3. Germline V CDR1 and CDR2: MNHEY, SVGEGT. The trim removed 0 bases at V and 0 bases at J, leaving 6 bases unmatched.

At least ten counts were recorded for this clonotype. This sequence joins TRBV2 and TRBJ2-5; D call uncertain. The V and J ends lost 0 bases and 1 base respectively, with 6 bases between them. The germline V gene has CDR1 SNHLY and CDR2 FYNNEI. The CDR3 consists of 14 residues. The CDR3 bases are TGTGCCAGCAGTGAAGCCAGCGTCCAAGAGACCCAGTACTTC. This translates into CASSEASVQETQYF.

This clonotype has at least ten counts. The rearrangement links TRBV20-1 to TRBJ2-7; 10 nucleotides align to TRBD2. CDR1 is DFQATT and CDR2 is SNEGSKA in the germline V gene (reference sequence). The CDR3 totals 16 residues. V shed 0 bases, J shed 3 bases, and the junction held 8 bases outside the gene matches. The CDR3 region is CSARDSSGRIGYEQYF. The CDR3 DNA sequence: TGCAGTGCTAGAGATAGTAGCGGGAGGATTGGCTACGAGCAGTACTTC.

This clonotype was seen repeatedly, ten times or more. J is TRBJ1-3 and V is TRBV11-1; D not certain. The CDR3 has 16 amino acids. The V end lost 2 bases, the J end lost 6 bases, and 17 bases lay between the germline ends. Germline lookup yields CDR1 SGHAT and CDR2 FQDESV (reference sequence). CDR3 sequence reads: CASSLPLPGRQNTIYF. DNA of the CDR3: TGTGCCAGCAGCTTACCCCTCCCGGGGAGGCAAAACACCATATATTTT.

This clonotype occurred many times. The V call is TRBV12-3 or TRBV12-4, the J call TRBJ2-1; TRBD2 is a possible D gene (5 bases). There are 17 residues in the CDR3. V lost 4 bases and J 3 bases, leaving 19 bases between the germline ends. The CDR3 sequence: CASSSAAAGAGYNEQFF. DNA of the CDR3: TGTGCCAGCAGTTCAGCTGCGGCGGGTGCTGGCTACAATGAGCAGTTCTTC.

This rearrangement joins TRBV5-1 to TRBJ2-2, with D possibly being TRBD2 (6 bases). Germline V gene data show CDR1 as SGHRS and CDR2 as YFSETQ. The length of the CDR3 is 13 residues. Trimming took 2 bases from V and 4 from J, leaving 6 bases between them. CDR3 protein: CASSFGSTGELFF. The CDR3 region has the DNA TGCGCCAGCAGCTTCGGGAGCACCGGGGAGCTGTTTTTT.